The 3 T cell receptor delta chains below all came from one sample that was sequenced in a study of Vδ1+ human thymocytes. The template was reverse-transcribed extracted RNA. Pooled V-gene forward primers with one constant-region reverse primer generated the CDR3 amplicons by multiplex PCR. TCRdb re-called the multiplex PCR reads via CATT. The sample consists of 45,000 to 60,000 delta-chain clones, more than 15% of them appearing once. For these TCRs, the target antigens are not known. Overall study results and limits: Highly polyclonal TRG and TRD repertoires with Gaussian CDR3 length distributions appeared in thymus.

What was sequenced was Vdelta1+ gamma-delta thymocytes from the thymus. Subset noted: FACS-sorted CD3+ TCRalphabeta- TCRVdelta1+ TCRVdelta2- thymocytes. These receptor sequences come from a boy less than two years old who had congenital heart surgery.

The chain employs TRDV1 and TRDJ1; TRDD3 matches 10 bases. Per the germline V gene, CDR1 is TSWWSYY and CDR2 is QGS. Trimming at V came to 5 bases and at J to 7 bases, leaving 19 bases not matched to a gene. The CDR3 covers 18 residues. CDR3: CALGPTPSPWGIQGKLIF. CDR3 nucleotides: TGTGCTCTTGGGCCGACCCCTTCCCCATGGGGGATACAGGGTAAACTCATCTTT.

The J gene is TRDJ1, the V gene TRDV1, with D unclear. The V gene's germline CDR1 is TSWWSYY and CDR2 QGS. The ends were cut back, 4 bases at V and 9 bases at J, with 18 bases in the middle. The CDR3 sequence is 14 residues long. CDR3 loop: CALGGAPSIVELIF. In DNA, the CDR3 is TGTGCTCTTGGGGGGGCTCCGTCAATCGTAGAACTCATCTTT.

The chain employs TRDV1 and TRDJ1; D ambiguous. This CDR3 has 17 amino acids. The V end lost 4 bases, the J end lost 4 bases, and 22 bases lay between the germline ends. The germline V gene encodes CDR1 TSWWSYY and CDR2 QGS. The DNA for the CDR3 is TGTGCTCTTGGGGGGACCTCGCGCCCAGTGTTGGGCGATAAACTCATCTTT. Protein: CALGGTSRPVLGDKLIF.